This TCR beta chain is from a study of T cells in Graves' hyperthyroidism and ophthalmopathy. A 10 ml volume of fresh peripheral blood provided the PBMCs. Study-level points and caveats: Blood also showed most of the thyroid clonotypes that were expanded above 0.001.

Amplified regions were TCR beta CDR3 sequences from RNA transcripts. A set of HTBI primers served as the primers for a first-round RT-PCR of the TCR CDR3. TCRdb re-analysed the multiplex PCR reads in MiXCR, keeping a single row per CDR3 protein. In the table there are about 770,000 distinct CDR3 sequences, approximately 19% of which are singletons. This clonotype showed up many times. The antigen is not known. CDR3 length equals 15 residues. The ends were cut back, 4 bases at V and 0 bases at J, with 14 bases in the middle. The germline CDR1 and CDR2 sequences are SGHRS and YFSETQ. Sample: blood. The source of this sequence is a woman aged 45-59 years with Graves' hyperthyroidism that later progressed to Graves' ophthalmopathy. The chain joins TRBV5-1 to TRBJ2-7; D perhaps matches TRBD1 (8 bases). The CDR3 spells CASSTGGVSSYEQYF. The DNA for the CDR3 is TGCGCCAGCAGCACAGGGGGGGTCAGCTCCTACGAGCAGTACTTC.